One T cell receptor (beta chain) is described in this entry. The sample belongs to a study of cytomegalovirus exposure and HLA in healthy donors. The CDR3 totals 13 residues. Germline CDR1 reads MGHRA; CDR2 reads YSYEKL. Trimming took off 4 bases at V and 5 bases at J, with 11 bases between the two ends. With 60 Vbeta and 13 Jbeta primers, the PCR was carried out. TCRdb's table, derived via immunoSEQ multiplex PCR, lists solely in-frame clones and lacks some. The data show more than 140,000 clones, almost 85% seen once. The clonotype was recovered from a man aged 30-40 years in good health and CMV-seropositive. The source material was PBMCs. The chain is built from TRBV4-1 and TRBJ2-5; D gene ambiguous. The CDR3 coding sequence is TGCGCCAGCAGCCTCTGGGCCTCGGAGACCCAGTACTTC. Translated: CASSLWASETQYF.